The clone carrying this T cell receptor beta chain was recorded many times. These data come from a study of CD8 T cells in ankylosing spondylitis. TCRdb reanalysed the 5' RACE reads using MiXCR and keeps one entry per CDR3 protein. The sample has 250,000 to 400,000 distinct CDR3 sequences; around a tenth are singletons. This CDR3 spans 15 amino acids. Trimming left V 6 bases short and J 10 bases short, with 19 bases between. The clonotype was recovered from a female donor with ankylosing spondylitis or in good health (not recorded which). The source material was blood, either unsorted or a sorted T cell fraction (not recorded which). The J gene is TRBJ1-6, the V gene TRBV12-3 or TRBV12-4; the D is unclear. This chain's CDR3 is CASSESLSPRSPLHF. In nucleotides, the CDR3 is TGTGCCAGCAGCGAGAGCCTTTCACCTAGGTCACCCCTCCACTTT.